The 3 T cell receptor beta chains presented below share a single source sample, sequenced in a study of Graves' ophthalmopathy and Graves' hyperthyroidism. TCR beta CDR3 amplification used RNA transcripts. First-round RT-PCR relied on HTBI primers, and a second-round multiplex PCR came next. MiXCR, run by TCRdb on the multiplex PCR reads, gives a single entry per CDR3 protein. This table has about 410,000 distinct CDR3 sequences, around 16% appearing once. The sequencing input was peripheral blood. Receptor source: a woman aged 18 to 35 with Graves' ophthalmopathy.

This clonotype has more than one count but fewer than ten. The genes are TRBV12-3 or TRBV12-4 and TRBJ2-7; D possibly corresponds to TRBD2 (7 bases). The CDR3 covers 14 residues. The V end lost 3 bases, the J end lost 7 bases, and 16 bases lay between the germline ends. CDR3 residues: CASSFGGATGEQYF. Here the CDR3 DNA reads TGTGCCAGCAGTTTTGGGGGGGCAACAGGGGAGCAGTACTTC.

This clonotype showed up many times. The rearrangement uses TRBV5-6 and TRBJ2-5, with no clear D. The CDR3 runs 16 residues. Per the germline V gene, CDR1 is SGHDT and CDR2 is YYEEEE. The V gene lost 4 bases and the J gene lost 2 bases, with 18 bases spanning the gap. CDR3 nucleotides: TGTGCCAGCAGCGCCAGGATACCTTTCTTTCAAGAGACCCAGTACTTC. It encodes CASSARIPFFQETQYF.

This clonotype occurred many times. The chain recombines TRBV18 with TRBJ1-1; a weak D match, TRBD1 (6 bases). The CDR3 is 15 residues long. V shed 2 bases and J shed 4 bases, with 14 bases lying between them. Germline lookup yields CDR1 KGHSH and CDR2 LQKENI. The CDR3 DNA reads as TGTGCCAGCTCACCATATGGGGGCACCGGCACTGAAGCTTTCTTT. Translation: CASSPYGGTGTEAFF.